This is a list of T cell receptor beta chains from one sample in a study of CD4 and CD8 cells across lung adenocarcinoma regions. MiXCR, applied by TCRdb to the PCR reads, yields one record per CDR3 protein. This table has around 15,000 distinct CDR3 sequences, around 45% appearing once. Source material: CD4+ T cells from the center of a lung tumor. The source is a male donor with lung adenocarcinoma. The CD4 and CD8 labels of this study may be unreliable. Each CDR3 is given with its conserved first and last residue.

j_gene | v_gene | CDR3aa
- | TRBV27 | CASRDRDFEQYF
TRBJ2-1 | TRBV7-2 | CASSFTGNYNEQFF
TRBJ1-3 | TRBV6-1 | CASSEVVTGQSSGNTIYF
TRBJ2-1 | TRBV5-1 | CASSLMSSYNEQFF
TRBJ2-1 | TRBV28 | CASTRGGHSYNEQFF
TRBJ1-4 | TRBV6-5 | CASSYSISNEKLFF
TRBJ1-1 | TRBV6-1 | CASRTAGSVTEAFF
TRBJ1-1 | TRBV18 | CASSPQSGNTEAFF
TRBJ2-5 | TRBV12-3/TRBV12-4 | CASSLHRQETQYF
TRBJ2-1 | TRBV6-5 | CASSNPTSGRVNEQFF
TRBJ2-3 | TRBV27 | CASSAFSRRAKNTQYF
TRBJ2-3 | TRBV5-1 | CASSIGTISFYTQYF
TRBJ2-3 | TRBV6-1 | CASSEASGTKDIQYF
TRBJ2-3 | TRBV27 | CASSPGRLASDKETQYF
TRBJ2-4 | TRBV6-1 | CASSERTGGGRAKNTQYF
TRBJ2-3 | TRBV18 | CASSPRSGEGADTQYF